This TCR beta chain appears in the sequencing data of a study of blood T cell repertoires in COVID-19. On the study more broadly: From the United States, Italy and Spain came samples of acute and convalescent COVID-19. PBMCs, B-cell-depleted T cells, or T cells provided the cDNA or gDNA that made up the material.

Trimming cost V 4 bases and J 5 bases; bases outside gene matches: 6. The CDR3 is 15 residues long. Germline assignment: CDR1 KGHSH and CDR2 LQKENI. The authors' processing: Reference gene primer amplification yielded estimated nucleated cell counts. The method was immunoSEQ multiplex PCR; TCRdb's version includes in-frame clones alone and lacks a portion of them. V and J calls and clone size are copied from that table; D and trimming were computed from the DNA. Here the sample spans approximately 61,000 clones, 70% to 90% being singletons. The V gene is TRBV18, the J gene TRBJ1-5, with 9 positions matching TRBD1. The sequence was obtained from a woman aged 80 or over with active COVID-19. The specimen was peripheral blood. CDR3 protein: CASSLQGAGDQPQHF. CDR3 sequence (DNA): TGTGCCAGCTCACTACAGGGGGCGGGGGATCAGCCCCAGCATTTT.